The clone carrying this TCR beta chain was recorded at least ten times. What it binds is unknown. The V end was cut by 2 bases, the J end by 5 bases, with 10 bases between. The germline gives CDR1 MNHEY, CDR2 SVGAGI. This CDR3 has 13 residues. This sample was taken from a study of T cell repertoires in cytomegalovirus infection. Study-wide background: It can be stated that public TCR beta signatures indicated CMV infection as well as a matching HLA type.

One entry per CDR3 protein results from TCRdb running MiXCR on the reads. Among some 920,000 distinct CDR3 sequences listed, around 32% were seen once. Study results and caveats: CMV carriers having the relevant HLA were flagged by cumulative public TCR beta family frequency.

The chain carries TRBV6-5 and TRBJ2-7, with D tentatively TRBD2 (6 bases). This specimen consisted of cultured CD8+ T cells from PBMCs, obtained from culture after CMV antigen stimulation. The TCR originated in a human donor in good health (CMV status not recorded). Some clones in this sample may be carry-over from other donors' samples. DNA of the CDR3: TGTGCCAGCAGTTACACGACTAGTAACGAGCAGTACTTC. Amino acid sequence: CASSYTTSNEQYF.